This entry lists 5 T cell receptor beta chains sequenced from one sample in a study of CD8 T cells in Susac syndrome. An input of 0.5 to 1 ug of RNA was subjected to reverse transcription using random hexamers. TCRdb re-called the immunoSEQ multiplex PCR reads through MiXCR, storing one row per CDR3 protein. This sample has fewer than 350,000 distinct CDR3 sequences, with approximately 90% found just once. Sequencing input: CD8+ T cells from PBMCs. The source is a human donor with multiple sclerosis.

V is TRBV7-9 and J is TRBJ2-1; 7 bases are shared with TRBD2. Germline CDR1 reads SEHNR; CDR2 reads FQNEAQ (reference sequence). CDR3 length equals 16 residues. V shed 5 bases and J 7 bases; nucleotides not matched to a gene: 14. The CDR3 nucleotides read TGTGCCAGCAGCCCCAATGGGCTAGCGGTGGGGAATGAGCAGTTCTTC. It is translated as CASSPNGLAVGNEQFF.

This chain joins TRBV2 and TRBJ2-1, with 7 bases lining up with TRBD2. With 3 bases clipped from V and 3 bases from J, the junction kept 14 bases outside the gene matches. Per germline, CDR1 SNHLY and CDR2 FYNNEI. The CDR3 is 18 amino acids. CDR3 bases: TGTGCCAGCAGTGACAGCGGGTGGGCGGGAGTCCGCTACAATGAGCAGTTCTTC. Protein product: CASSDSGWAGVRYNEQFF.

This chain connects TRBV7-8 to TRBJ1-1, with TRBD1 matching over 7 bases. The CDR3 loop spans 14 amino acids. CDR1 and CDR2 (germline): SGHVS, FQNEAQ. The V gene end was trimmed by 5 bases and the J gene end by 4 bases; junction bases not matched to a gene: 7. CDR3 loop: CASSPSTGSTEAFF. The CDR3 region has the DNA TGTGCCAGCAGCCCCTCGACAGGGAGCACTGAAGCTTTCTTT.

J is TRBJ2-7 and V is TRBV7-9; D assignment may be TRBD1 or TRBD2 (5 bases each). CDR1 and CDR2 (germline): SEHNR, FQNEAQ (reference sequence). The V and J ends lost 5 bases and 1 base respectively, with 12 bases between them. CDR3 size: 14 residues. CDR3 amino acids: CASSGEGRSYEQYF. DNA for the CDR3: TGTGCCAGCAGCGGAGAGGGACGGTCCTACGAGCAGTACTTC.

The V gene is TRBV7-9, the J gene TRBJ1-3; the match to TRBD1 covers 9 bases. Germline V CDR1 and CDR2: SEHNR, FQNEAQ (reference sequence). CDR3 length: 14 residues. J gave up 6 bases and V 5 bases, and 5 bases lay outside the gene matches. The CDR3 DNA reads as TGTGCCAGCAGCCGGGGACAGGGAGAAAACACCATATATTTT. It yields the protein CASSRGQGENTIYF.